These T cell receptor beta chains were read from a single sample in a study of tumour-infiltrating T cells in Burkitt lymphoma. TCRdb keeps only in-frame clones here, not all; method: immunoSEQ multiplex PCR. The sample holds around 4,000 clones, 16% seen once. The sample taken for sequencing was tumor tissue. The receptors were gathered from a human donor with diffuse large B-cell lymphoma. Some clones in this sample may be carry-over from other donors' samples. CDR3s include the opening cysteine and the closing phenylalanine or tryptophan. The D gene is left open where the match is weak. Rows give clone size only sometimes, using once, few, many, or a class for an expanded clone.

>TRBV10-3|TRBD2|few|TRBJ2-1
CAISDRLAGFNEQFF
TGTGCCATCAGTGACCGTCTAGCGGGGTTTAATGAGCAGTTCTTC
>TRBV18|-|-|TRBJ2-4
CASSPPAYGNIQYF
TGTGCCAGCTCCCCACCAGCCTATGGAAACATTCAGTACTTC
>TRBV7-9|-|-|TRBJ2-7
CASSLDYQGYEQYF
TGTGCCAGCAGCTTAGATTATCAGGGTTACGAGCAGTACTTC
>TRBV27|-|few|TRBJ2-3
CASSSLPSLDAQYF
TGTGCCAGCAGTTCCCTCCCCTCGCTCGACGCGCAGTATTTT
>TRBV5-6|TRBD1|-|TRBJ1-6
CASSPWTGSNSPLHF
TGTGCCAGCAGCCCCTGGACAGGGAGTAATTCACCCCTCCACTTT
>TRBV6-5|TRBD2|few|TRBJ2-1
CASSSGLAGYNEQFF
TGTGCCAGCAGTTCCGGACTAGCGGGTTACAATGAGCAGTTCTTC
>TRBV7-2|TRBD1|few|TRBJ1-5
CASSLHDRGVGQPQHF
TGTGCCAGCAGCTTACACGACAGGGGAGTGGGGCAGCCCCAGCATTTT
>TRBV9|-|-|TRBJ2-7
CASSPQARDYSYEQYF
TGTGCCAGCAGCCCCCAGGCGCGGGATTATTCCTACGAGCAGTACTTC
>TRBV29-1|-|-|TRBJ2-7
CSVGGIHEQYF
TGCAGCGTAGGGGGTATACACGAGCAGTACTTC
>TRBV9|-|-|TRBJ1-1
CASSVEAGGEAFF
TGTGCCAGCAGCGTAGAGGCCGGGGGTGAAGCTTTCTTT
>TRBV2|-|-|TRBJ1-6
CASSVRAFNSPLHF
TGTGCCAGCAGTGTTAGGGCCTTTAATTCACCCCTCCACTTT
>TRBV6-6|TRBD1|few|TRBJ2-7
CASSSDRGEQYF
TGTGCCAGCAGCTCTGACAGGGGAGAGCAGTACTTC
>TRBV13|TRBD1|few|TRBJ1-1
CASSPGQGINTEAFF
TGTGCCAGCAGCCCCGGACAGGGAATTAACACTGAAGCTTTCTTT
>TRBV29-1|-|few|TRBJ2-1
CSVPRGEEQFF
TGCAGCGTTCCTAGGGGGGAGGAGCAGTTCTTC
>TRBV5-5|-|few|TRBJ1-5
CASSPGTVVGPQHF
TGTGCCAGCAGCCCCGGGACGGTGGTAGGGCCCCAGCATTTT
>TRBV10-3|-|-|TRBJ1-6
CAISERAQSSYNSPLHF
TGTGCCATCAGCGAGAGGGCCCAAAGCTCCTATAATTCACCCCTCCACTTT
>TRBV18|-|few|TRBJ2-3
CASSPSPRASTDTQYF
TGTGCCAGCTCACCAAGCCCCAGGGCTAGCACAGATACGCAGTATTTT
>TRBV6-1|TRBD1|few|TRBJ2-1
CASSERVGQAGTEQFF
TGTGCCAGCAGTGAAAGGGTGGGACAGGCTGGTACCGAGCAGTTCTTC
>TRBV7-9|TRBD1|-|TRBJ2-7
CASSPTGGFTYEQYF
TGTGCCAGCAGTCCAACAGGGGGCTTCACCTACGAGCAGTACTTC
>TRBV7-9|TRBD2|few|TRBJ2-7
CASSQPGTSGNSPYEQYF
TGTGCCAGCAGCCAACCCGGGACTAGCGGTAATTCACCCTACGAGCAGTACTTC
>TRBV5-1|-|medium-sized|TRBJ1-1
CASSQGFNTEAFF
TGCGCCAGCAGCCAGGGGTTCAACACTGAAGCTTTCTTT
>TRBV5-4|TRBD1|-|TRBJ2-5
CASSRGQEEETQYF
TGTGCCAGCAGCCGGGGACAGGAGGAAGAGACCCAGTACTTC
>TRBV12-1|-|-|TRBJ2-7
CASSFQGLASYEQYF
TGTGCCAGCAGCTTTCAGGGACTCGCTTCCTACGAGCAGTACTTC
>TRBV6-5|TRBD1|-|TRBJ2-1
CAGSYTGGNEQFF
TGTGCCGGCAGTTACACAGGGGGCAATGAGCAGTTCTTC
>TRBV7-9|TRBD1|few|TRBJ1-2
CASSSGQDYGYTF
TGTGCCAGCAGCTCCGGACAGGACTATGGCTACACCTTC
>TRBV19|-|few|TRBJ2-1
CATAGPSMDEQFF
TGTGCCACCGCAGGGCCCTCGATGGATGAGCAGTTCTTC
>TRBV13|TRBD2|medium-sized|TRBJ2-3
CASSPGGGAPDTQYF
TGTGCCAGCAGCCCAGGCGGGGGGGCCCCAGATACGCAGTATTTT
>TRBV29-1|TRBD1|-|TRBJ2-4
CSVDDRGKNIQYF
TGCAGCGTTGACGACAGGGGAAAAAACATTCAGTACTTC
>TRBV5-1|-|few|TRBJ2-3
CASSLGGDTQYF
TGCGCCAGCAGCTTGGGCGGAGATACGCAGTATTTT
>TRBV5-8|TRBD1|-|TRBJ2-2
CASSLGQGHTGELFF
TGTGCCAGCAGCTTAGGACAGGGACACACCGGGGAGCTGTTTTTT
>TRBV7-6|TRBD1|few|TRBJ2-5
CASSPPGGPLYETQYF
TGTGCCAGCAGCCCCCCAGGGGGCCCTTTGTACGAGACCCAGTACTTC
>TRBV20-1|-|-|TRBJ1-4
CSASTWEKLFF
TGCAGTGCTAGTACGTGGGAAAAACTGTTTTTT
>TRBV6-5|TRBD1|few|TRBJ1-4
CASSPRTGVNEKLFF
TGTGCCAGCAGCCCTCGGACAGGGGTAAATGAAAAACTGTTTTTT
>TRBV15|-|-|TRBJ1-4
CATSSQGSNEKLFF
TGTGCCACCAGCTCGCAGGGGAGTAATGAAAAACTGTTTTTT
>TRBV4-2|TRBD1|-|TRBJ1-5
CASSQGTGGARNQPQHF
TGTGCCAGCAGCCAAGGCACAGGGGGCGCGAGGAATCAGCCCCAGCATTTT